This T cell receptor beta chain was recovered during a study of cytomegalovirus exposure and HLA in healthy donors. Looked up from germline, CDR1 is MDHEN and CDR2 is SYDVKM. This CDR3 region has 12 residues. V was clipped by 2 bases and J by 11 bases, with 12 bases between them. The primer mix had 60 Vbeta and 13 Jbeta primers. This table comes from immunoSEQ multiplex PCR, and its TCRdb copy is limited to in-frame clones, with some not included. The sample shows 45,000 or so clones, 70% to 80% of them seen only once. The source is a woman aged 25-40 years in good health and CMV-seronegative. This chain uses TRBV28 with TRBJ1-1; perhaps TRBD1 as D (5 bases). The sequenced sample consisted of PBMCs. The CDR3 bases are TGTGCCAGCAGTTTAGAGTGGGGGGACGCTTTCTTT. Translating gives CASSLEWGDAFF.